The present T cell receptor (beta chain) was sequenced within a study of shared clonotypes between healthy human individuals. Overall study findings and caveats: Non-shared clonotypes were found to have lower generation probabilities than the clonotypes that were shared by all four of the sorted-subset donors. A few donors had around 5.5% of their naive CD4 clonotypes in common.

Replicate PCRs from sorted subsets contained roughly 200 ng DNA, which is around 30,000 T cell genomes. Measured with immunoSEQ multiplex PCR; TCRdb has only the in-frame clones, and not every one. Of about 2 million clones in the sample, over 85% were seen once. The naive CD8 fraction comprised CD45RO-negative cells positively selected for CCR7 and excluded terminally differentiated effector memory CD45RA+ cells. Points on this clone: Its cognate antigen is unknown.

The receptor comes from a man between 18 and 35 years old in good health. Sequenced: naive CD8+ T cells sorted from blood.

For the CDR3, the DNA is TGTGCCAGCGGGTTACAGAACACTGAAGCTTTCTTT. This sequence encodes CASGLQNTEAFF. J is TRBJ1-1 and V is TRBV2; D is undetermined. CDR3 length: 12 residues. Germline CDR1 reads SNHLY; CDR2 reads FYNNEI. V lost 8 bases and J 1 base, leaving 8 bases between the germline ends.